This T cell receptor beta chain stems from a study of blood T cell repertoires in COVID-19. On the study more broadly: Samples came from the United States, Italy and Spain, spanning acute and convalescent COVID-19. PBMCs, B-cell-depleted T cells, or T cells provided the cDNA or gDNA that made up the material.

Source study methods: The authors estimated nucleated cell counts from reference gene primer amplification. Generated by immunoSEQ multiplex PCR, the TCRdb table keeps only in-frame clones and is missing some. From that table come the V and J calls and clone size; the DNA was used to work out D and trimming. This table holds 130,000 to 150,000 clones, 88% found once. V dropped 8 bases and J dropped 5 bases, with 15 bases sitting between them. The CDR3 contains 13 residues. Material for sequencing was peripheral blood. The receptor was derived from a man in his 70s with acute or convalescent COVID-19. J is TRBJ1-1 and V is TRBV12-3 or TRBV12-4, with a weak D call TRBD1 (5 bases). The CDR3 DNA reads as TGTGCCAGCTCCCGGTACGGGGGTACTGAAGCTTTCTTT. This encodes CASSRYGGTEAFF.